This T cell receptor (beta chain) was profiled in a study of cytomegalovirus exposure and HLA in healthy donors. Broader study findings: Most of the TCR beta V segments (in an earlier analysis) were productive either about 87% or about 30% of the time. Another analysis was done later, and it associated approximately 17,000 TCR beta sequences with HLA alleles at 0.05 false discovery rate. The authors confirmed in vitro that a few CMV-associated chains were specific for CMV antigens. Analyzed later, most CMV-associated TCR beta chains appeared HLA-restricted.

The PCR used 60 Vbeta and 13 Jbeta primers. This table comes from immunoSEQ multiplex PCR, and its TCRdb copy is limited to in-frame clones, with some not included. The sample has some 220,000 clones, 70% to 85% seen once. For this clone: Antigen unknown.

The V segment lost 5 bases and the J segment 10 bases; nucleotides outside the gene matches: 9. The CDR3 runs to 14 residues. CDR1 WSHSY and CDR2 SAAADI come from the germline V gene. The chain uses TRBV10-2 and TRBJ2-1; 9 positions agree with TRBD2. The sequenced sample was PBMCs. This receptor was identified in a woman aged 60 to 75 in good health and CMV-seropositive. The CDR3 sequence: CASSISGSNREQFF. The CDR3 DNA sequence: TGCGCCAGCAGTATTAGCGGGAGTAACAGGGAGCAGTTCTTC.